This entry concerns a single TCR beta chain. Its specificity is not known. From the 5' RACE reads, TCRdb called clonotypes with MiXCR, one entry per CDR3 protein. The profile shows roughly 220,000 distinct CDR3 sequences, approximately 20% of them singletons. This entry is derived from a study of CD8 T cells in ankylosing spondylitis. General study results and limits: Ankylosing spondylitis blood appeared to carry a characteristic TCR beta motif of roughly 8 highly homologous variants. Clones linked with disease were CD8+ and fairly uncommon in the peripheral blood. Reportedly, disease-linked clones are significantly enriched in ankylosing spondylitis patients' matched synovial fluid.

The CDR3 is 13 amino acids. The V and J ends lost 5 bases and 4 bases respectively, with 10 bases between them. CDR1 and CDR2 (germline): SGDLS, YYNGEE. This clonotype was obtained from a male donor with ankylosing spondylitis. The V gene is TRBV9, the J gene TRBJ1-3; TRBD1 might be the D (5 bases). Sequencing used blood, either unsorted or a sorted T cell fraction (not recorded which). The CDR3 region is CASSEGLGNTIYF. Written as DNA, the CDR3 is TGTGCCAGCAGTGAGGGGCTCGGAAACACCATATATTTT. The entire variable domain, with the rest obtained from reference TRBV9 and TRBJ1-3, is as follows: DSGVTQTPKHLITATGQRVTLRCSPRSGDLSVYWYQQSLDQGLQFLIQYYNGEERAKGNILERFSAQQFPDLHSELNLSSLELGDSALYFCASSEGLGNTIYFGEGSWLTVV.